This TCR beta chain originates from a study of shared clonotypes between healthy human individuals (dated by TCRdb to 2018 to 2021). About the full investigation: The cohort included three men and a couple of women between 18 and 49 years of age. For each donor, CD4 naive and CD4 memory were each given three plates, CD8 naive was given two plates, and CD8 memory was given one plate. The study deeply sequenced blood TCR repertoires of five healthy adults to estimate repertoire size and the extent of clonotype sharing between individuals. Libraries were prepared and TCR repertoires were sequenced by different laboratories using diverse techniques, in order to increase sequencing depth and limit assay-specific biases. Each donor's leukapheresis produced roughly between roughly 0.85 and 10 billion PBMCs.

Trimming costs V 8 bases and J 1 base, and their ends lie 21 bases apart. Including cysteine and phenylalanine, the CDR3 has 16 amino acids. The sequence is cut down to CDR3 DNA, 48 bases in frame from base 1. Per the germline V gene, MDHEN is the CDR1 and SYDVKM is the CDR2. Concerning this clone itself: Its antigen remains unidentified. Base-call qualities are not available, and no considerably larger clone is one nucleotide away.

Overall results and qualifications from the work: The genetic and exposure-history diversity represented was limited by the small number of donors. Rarefaction of sorted-subset datasets indicated incomplete sequencing despite the large sequencing depth. Pairwise subsampling led to the expectation that sequencing depth would affect the degree of clonotype sharing among donors. Naive subsets generally had larger estimated clonotype richness than memory subsets. Sampling was restricted to blood, and TCR repertoires in tissues likely differ from the TCR repertoires found in blood. About 5% of naive CD4, approximately 3.7% of naive CD8, roughly 2.5% of memory CD4, and about 0.4% of memory CD8 clonotypes were shared across several donors. Higher generation probabilities were observed for clonotypes shared by all four sorted-subset donors than for non-shared clonotypes.

CD8 naive samples consisted of CD45RO-negative cells that were positively selected for CCR7, yielding a CD45RA+CCR7+ population without TemRA cells. The donors were healthy, HIV-negative adults with no recently reported acute infections or vaccinations. Only Caucasian adults living in Nashville, Tennessee, USA were represented among the donors. After blood collection by leukapheresis, PBMCs were isolated using Ficoll-Histopaque density gradient centrifugation and then cryopreserved in the vapor phase of liquid nitrogen. Analytical flow cytometry was used to check the purity and quantity of every magnetically sorted T cell population. Genomic DNA was isolated from every sorted fraction and measured by UV absorbance on a Nanodrop 2000c. TCR CDR3 regions were amplified from genomic DNA by multiplex PCR using the deep immunoSEQ assay. Extracted genomic DNA from each cell subset was spread evenly across all wells of several immunoSEQ 96-well plates, with each plate serving as a replicate. For sorted subsets, each replicate PCR was loaded with roughly 200 ng genomic DNA, equivalent to 25,000 to 30,000 T cell genomes. The purified libraries were quantified using a Qubit 3.0 fluorometer, sized with a Bioanalyzer 2100, and then quantified again using the KAPA Library Quantification kit. Every immunoSEQ 96-well plate was sequenced on a dedicated single-read 150-cycle Illumina NextSeq 550 flow cell. Per the authors' processing: The immunoSEQ output contained only junctional sequences without quality scores, so filtering could not match that applied to full-length reads. To assign V/J genes and CDR3, sequences were annotated using PyIR, a Python wrapper for IgBLAST v1.9, with IMGT germline references. Reads with weak V/J assignments (E-value above 1e-6), missing CDR3, stop codons, out-of-frame junctions, or ambiguous translated residues were removed. A V3J clonotype was defined by an identical inferred V gene, J gene, and CDR3 amino acid sequence. Percentage overlap between repertoires was calculated by dividing the number of shared unique clonotypes by the size of the smaller repertoire. Richness of each repertoire was evaluated using RTK rarefaction, the Chao1 estimator, and Recon v2.1 estimates of unobserved clonotypes. Generation probabilities were computed with OLGA for all TCRbeta clonotypes obtained by the gDNA method from a few donors. TCRdb provides this immuneACCESS table in a form limited to in-frame rearrangements. Some clones are lacking; in checked studies, under half of them reflect an unresolved V gene, and why the rest are absent is not known. D and trimming come from the DNA, and the V and J calls and clone size come from that table. The sample table records more than 500,000 clones; approximately 95% of these occur just once. About 0.11% of the sample goes to the ten largest clones.

The sequence was collected from a woman aged 25 to 39 in good health. The receptor chain draws on TRBV28 and TRBJ2-7; possibly the D gene is TRBD1, per 5 matching bases. The sample comprised naive CD8+ T cells sorted from blood. Per the publication, the cell subset or site label means: CD45RA+CCR7+. This receptor carries the CDR3 CASARPQGFESYEQYF. The nucleotides read TGTGCCAGCGCCCGGCCTCAGGGTTTTGAGTCCTACGAGCAGTACTTC. With the rest looked up from the reference TRBV28 and TRBJ2-7 genes rather than sequenced, the full variable domain is DVKVTQSSRYLVKRTGEKVFLECVQDMDHENMFWYRQDPGLGLRLIYFSYDVKMKEKGDIPEGYSVSREKKERFSLILESASTNQTSMYLCASARPQGFESYEQYFGPGTRLTVT.